One and the same sample provided the 13 T cell receptor beta chains below, sequenced in a study of blood T cells in healthy people across ages. Then a second PCR, running about 7 to 11 cycles, was carried out with a sample-barcoded 5' primer and a J-beta primer mix. From the 5' RACE reads, TCRdb called clonotypes with MiXCR, one entry per CDR3 protein. The table records about 1.6 million distinct CDR3 sequences, 34% of them present only once. Sequencing was done on a sample of blood. These receptors were taken from a woman younger than 45 in good health.

This chain uses TRBV7-3 with TRBJ1-2; D perhaps matches TRBD1 (6 bases). V dropped 5 bases and J dropped 4 bases, with 11 bases sitting between them. CDR3 length: 13 residues. CDR1 SGHTA and CDR2 FQGTGA come from the germline V gene. CDR3 protein: CASSRPGVYGYTF. The CDR3 DNA reads as TGTGCCAGCAGCCGACCAGGGGTCTATGGCTACACCTTC.

This clonotype was counted a few times. The CDR3 DNA sequence: TGCAGCGTTGGGAGGAGTGACAATGAGCAGTTCTTC. Its protein product is CSVGRSDNEQFF. The V gene is TRBV29-1, the J gene TRBJ2-1; D is perhaps TRBD2 (5 bases). V lost 4 bases, J lost 5 bases, and 9 bases lay in between. Per germline, CDR1 SQVTM and CDR2 ANQGSEA. This CDR3 region has 12 residues.

On this clonotype itself: A read error may be the cause here, since a much bigger clone is one base away. The V gene is TRBV6-6, the J gene TRBJ2-3; no clear D. The CDR3 is 13 amino acids. Per germline, CDR1 MNHNY and CDR2 SVGAGI (reference sequence). CDR3 in DNA: TGTACCAGCAGTTACCCGGCGGAAGATACGCAGTATTTT. Residues: CTSSYPAEDTQYF.

This clonotype was counted a single time. Just one base apart from a much larger clone, this may be a read error. The chain has TRBV4-1 and TRBJ2-3; 8 nucleotides align to TRBD1. This CDR3 is built from 15 residues. Germline CDR1 is MGHRA and CDR2 is YSYEKL. V shed 3 bases and J 4 bases; nucleotides not matched to a gene: 6. This CDR3 reads CASSQQGARADTQYF. As DNA, the CDR3 is TGCGCCAGCAGCCAGCAGGGGGCGCGCGCAGATACGCAGTATTTT.

The chain links TRBV7-9 to TRBJ2-7, with TRBD2 matching 8 bases. The CDR3 contains 14 residues. Losses at the gene ends were 0 bases for V and 6 bases for J; bases not matched to a gene: 4. Germline V gene sequence: CDR1 SEHNR, CDR2 FQNEAQ (reference sequence). The CDR3 nucleotides read TGTGCCAGCAGCTTAGCAGCGGGAGTTTCCGAGCAGTACTTC. Its translation: CASSLAAGVSEQYF. The full variable domain, rest sourced from reference TRBV7-9 and TRBJ2-7, is DTGVSQNPRHKITKRGQNVTFRCDPISEHNRLYWYRQTLGQGPEFLTYFQNEAQLEKSRLLSDRFSAERPKGSFSTLEIQRTEQGDSAMYLCASSLAAGVSEQYFGPGTRLTVT.

The chain is built from TRBV7-9 and TRBJ1-5; 7 bases are a match to TRBD1. V dropped 5 bases and J dropped 2; count of bases not matched to a gene: 9. Germline V lookup: CDR1 SEHNR, CDR2 FQNEAQ (reference sequence). This CDR3 has 16 amino acids. Written as DNA, the CDR3 is TGTGCCAGCAGCCCCGGAACAGGGGCAGGCAATCAGCCCCAGCATTTT. It codes for CASSPGTGAGNQPQHF. Full variable domain (remainder filled in from reference TRBV7-9 and TRBJ1-5): DTGVSQNPRHKITKRGQNVTFRCDPISEHNRLYWYRQTLGQGPEFLTYFQNEAQLEKSRLLSDRFSAERPKGSFSTLEIQRTEQGDSAMYLCASSPGTGAGNQPQHFGDGTRLSIL.

At least ten counts were recorded for this clonotype. This chain connects TRBV25-1 to TRBJ2-4, with D possibly called TRBD1 or TRBD2 (5 bases each). The CDR3 runs to 14 residues. Germline CDR1 is MGHDK and CDR2 is SYGVNS. The V end lost 2 bases, the J end lost 2 bases, and 7 bases lay between the germline ends. The CDR3 DNA follows: TGTGCCAGCAGTGAAGGGGGACCCAAAAACATTCAGTACTTC. This sequence encodes CASSEGGPKNIQYF.

The genes are TRBV19 and TRBJ1-5; TRBD1 matches 8 bases. The V and J ends lost 5 bases and 6 bases, in that order; junction bases with no gene match: 9. Germline assignment: CDR1 LNHDA and CDR2 SQIVND (reference sequence). The CDR3 is 15 residues long. CDR3 sequence (DNA): TGTGCCAGTAGTCTGGACACAGGGGGAGTTCAGCCCCAGCATTTT. Protein: CASSLDTGGVQPQHF.

Worth noting for this clonotype: The germline gene is not matched at one end of the junction; a read error may be the cause. V is TRBV12-3 or TRBV12-4 and J is TRBJ2-2; no firm D call. This CDR3 is built from 14 residues. The DNA for the CDR3 is TGTGCCAGCAGCTTAGGACCTACCCACCGGGAGCTGTTTTTT. Protein product: CASSLGPTHRELFF.

This chain connects TRBV9 to TRBJ1-2, with 8 bases matching TRBD1. Germline values: CDR1 SGDLS, CDR2 YYNGEE. Trimming at V came to 3 bases and at J to 5 bases, leaving 12 bases not matched to a gene. The CDR3 sequence is 16 residues long. CDR3 residues: CASSEGTGGLGYGYTF. The CDR3 coding sequence is TGTGCCAGCAGCGAGGGAACAGGGGGACTAGGGTATGGCTACACCTTC.

This clonotype was seen ten or more times. This chain connects TRBV4-1 to TRBJ2-1; 10 bases map to TRBD2. Looked up from germline, CDR1 is MGHRA and CDR2 is YSYEKL. V was pared by 6 bases and J by 9 bases, with 5 bases of the junction left unmatched. The CDR3 has 13 amino acids. For the CDR3, the DNA is TGCGCCAGCAGTTTAGGACTAGCGGTTGAGCAGTTCTTC. This codes for CASSLGLAVEQFF.

The V call is TRBV18, the J call TRBJ2-3; no firm D call. This CDR3 spans 14 amino acids. From germline, CDR1 is KGHSH and CDR2 LQKENI. Trimming took off 0 bases at V and 4 bases at J, with 8 bases between the two ends. For the CDR3, the DNA is TGTGCCAGCTCACCACCGAGTCGGTCAGATACGCAGTATTTT. Its translation is CASSPPSRSDTQYF.

As to this clonotype: Germline is not matched at one junction end, which may reflect a read error. The chain recombines TRBV2 with TRBJ2-7, with D possibly TRBD1 on 6 matching bases. The germline CDR1 and CDR2 sequences are SNHLY and FYNNEI. This CDR3 has 15 amino acids. The CDR3 region has the DNA TGCGCCAGCAGTGAGCAGCAAGGGGGATCTTACGAGCAGTACTTC. Protein product: CASSEQQGGSYEQYF.